Here is one T cell receptor beta chain with its context. This record belongs to a study of blood T cell repertoires in COVID-19. Study information: Donors in the United States, Italy and Spain gave samples during acute or convalescent COVID-19. T cells, B-cell-depleted T cells, or PBMCs supplied cDNA or gDNA.

CDR1 and CDR2 from the germline V gene are SNHLY and FYNNEI. CDR3 size: 13 residues. Trimming took off 5 bases at V and 4 bases at J, with 12 bases between the two ends. Original processing methods: Researchers report that nucleated cell counts were estimated from reference gene primer amplification. Some clones are missing from TCRdb's copy, which holds only in-frame ones; the method was immunoSEQ multiplex PCR. The V and J calls and clone size come from that table; D and trimming were worked out from the DNA. The data hold a few hundred thousand clones, with around 90% observed a single time. The clonotype was recovered from a man aged 18-30 years with active or convalescent COVID-19. This rearrangement joins TRBV2 to TRBJ2-7; D call uncertain. Material for sequencing was peripheral blood. The CDR3 sequence is CASSLAPKYEQYF. CDR3 DNA: TGTGCCAGCAGTTTGGCCCCGAAGTACGAGCAGTACTTC.